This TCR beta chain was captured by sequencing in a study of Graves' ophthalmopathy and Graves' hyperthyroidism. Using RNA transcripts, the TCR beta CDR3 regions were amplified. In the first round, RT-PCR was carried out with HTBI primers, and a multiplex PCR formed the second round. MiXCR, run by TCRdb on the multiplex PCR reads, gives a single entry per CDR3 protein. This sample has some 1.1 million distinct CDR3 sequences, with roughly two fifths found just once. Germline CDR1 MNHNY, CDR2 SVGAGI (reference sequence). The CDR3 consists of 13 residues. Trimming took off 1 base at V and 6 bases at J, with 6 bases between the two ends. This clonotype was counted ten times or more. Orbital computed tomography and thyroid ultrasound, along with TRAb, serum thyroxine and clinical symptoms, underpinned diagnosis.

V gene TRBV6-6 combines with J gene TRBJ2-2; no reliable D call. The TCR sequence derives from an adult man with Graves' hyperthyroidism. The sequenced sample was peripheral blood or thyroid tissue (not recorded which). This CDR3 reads CASSYLGSGELFF. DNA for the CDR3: TGTGCCAGCAGTTACTTGGGGTCCGGGGAGCTGTTTTTT.